This T cell receptor (beta chain) is from a study of Graves' ophthalmopathy and Graves' hyperthyroidism. At the level of the study: The authors collected peripheral blood at initial diagnosis, before any treatment. Findings and limits, study-wide: Sensitivity reached 85% to 90% and specificity roughly 82% for a 13-signature model separating ophthalmopathy from stable hyperthyroidism. Blood was where most expanded thyroid clonotypes above 0.001 frequency also turned up.

RNA transcripts provided the template for amplifying TCR beta CDR3 regions. In the first round, RT-PCR was carried out with HTBI primers, and a multiplex PCR formed the second round. In TCRdb, the multiplex PCR reads were re-called with MiXCR into one record per CDR3 protein. Here the sample spans roughly 500,000 distinct CDR3 sequences, around 14% being singletons. This clonotype showed up many times. The antigen is unknown. Other autoimmune disease, uncontrolled infection, pregnancy and lactation led to exclusion. CDR1 and CDR2 from the germline V gene are SGHTA and FQGNSA. The CDR3 has 17 residues. Trimming removed 7 bases at V and 10 bases at J, with 26 bases between.

The TCR sequence derives from a woman aged 25 to 39 with Graves' ophthalmopathy. The chain has TRBV7-2 and TRBJ1-6; perhaps TRBD1 as D (5 bases). Sequencing used blood. CDR3 coding DNA: TGTGCCAGCACCTACCATCCGGGGACGGATCTAGGATCACCCCTCCACTTT. This encodes CASTYHPGTDLGSPLHF.